Below are 5 T cell receptor beta chains sequenced from a single sample in a study of T cell responses to AZD1222 COVID-19 vaccine. Profiling relied on immunoSEQ multiplex PCR, and the TCRdb table lists in-frame clones only, not all of them. The sample includes 75,000 to 85,000 clones, approximately 88% of them seen just once. Sequenced here: peripheral blood, sampled 28 days after the second AZD1222 dose. Every receptor here comes from an adult who received the AZD1222 COVID-19 vaccine.

The chain recombines TRBV10-3 with TRBJ1-2; D may be TRBD1 (6 bases). The V end lost 4 bases, the J end lost 6 bases, and 24 bases lay between the germline ends. CDR1 is ENHRY, CDR2 SYGVKD, per germline. The CDR3 has 17 amino acids. The CDR3 sequence is CAISAFRREEGGDGYTF. CDR3 nucleotides: TGTGCCATCAGTGCCTTCCGTCGGGAGGAGGGGGGCGATGGCTACACCTTC.

This sequence joins TRBV5-1 and TRBJ1-1; no clear D. The ends were cut back, 0 bases at V and 5 bases at J, with 11 bases in the middle. Germline V lookup: CDR1 SGHRS, CDR2 YFSETQ. The CDR3 contains 14 residues. The CDR3 is CASSLEGLRTEAFF. Here the CDR3 DNA reads TGCGCCAGCAGCTTGGAAGGGTTGAGGACTGAAGCTTTCTTT.

The J gene is TRBJ1-4, the V gene TRBV19, with D perhaps TRBD1 (5 bases). Looked up from germline, CDR1 is LNHDA and CDR2 is SQIVND (reference sequence). V was trimmed by 10 bases and J by 8 bases, leaving 17 bases between them. This CDR3 region has 13 residues. Written as DNA, the CDR3 is TGTGCCACCGGAAGGGGAGGGTCGGAAAAACTGTTTTTT. This sequence encodes CATGRGGSEKLFF.

The chain joins TRBV28 to TRBJ2-4; 8 bases map to TRBD1. V was pared by 5 bases and J by 16 bases, with 7 bases of the junction left unmatched. The CDR3 contains 11 residues. From germline, CDR1 is MDHEN and CDR2 SYDVKM. CDR3: CASSRTGLIYF. The DNA of the CDR3 is TGTGCCAGCAGTCGGACAGGGTTGATTTACTTC.

The chain recombines TRBV2 with TRBJ1-1; the D gene is possibly TRBD1 (6 bases). The length of the CDR3 is 14 residues. The V gene's germline CDR1 is SNHLY and CDR2 FYNNEI. Trimming took off 5 bases at V and 3 bases at J, with 13 bases between the two ends. The DNA of the CDR3 is TGTGCCAGCAGTTTCCAAAGGGGGGACACTGAAGCTTTCTTT. Encoded protein: CASSFQRGDTEAFF.